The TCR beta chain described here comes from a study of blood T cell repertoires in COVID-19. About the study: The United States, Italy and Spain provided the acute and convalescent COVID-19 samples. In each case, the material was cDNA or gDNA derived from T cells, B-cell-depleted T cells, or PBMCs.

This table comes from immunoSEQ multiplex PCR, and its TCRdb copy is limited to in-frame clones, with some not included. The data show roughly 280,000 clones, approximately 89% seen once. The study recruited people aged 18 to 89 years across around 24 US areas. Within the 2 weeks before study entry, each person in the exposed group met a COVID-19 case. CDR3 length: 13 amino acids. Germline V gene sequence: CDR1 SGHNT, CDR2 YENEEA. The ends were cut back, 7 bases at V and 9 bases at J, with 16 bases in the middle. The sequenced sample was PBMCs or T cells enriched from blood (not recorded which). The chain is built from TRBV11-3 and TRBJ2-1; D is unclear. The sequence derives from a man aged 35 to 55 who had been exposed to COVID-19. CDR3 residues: CASKGVGFIEQFF. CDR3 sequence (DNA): TGTGCCAGCAAAGGAGTCGGGTTCATTGAGCAGTTCTTC.